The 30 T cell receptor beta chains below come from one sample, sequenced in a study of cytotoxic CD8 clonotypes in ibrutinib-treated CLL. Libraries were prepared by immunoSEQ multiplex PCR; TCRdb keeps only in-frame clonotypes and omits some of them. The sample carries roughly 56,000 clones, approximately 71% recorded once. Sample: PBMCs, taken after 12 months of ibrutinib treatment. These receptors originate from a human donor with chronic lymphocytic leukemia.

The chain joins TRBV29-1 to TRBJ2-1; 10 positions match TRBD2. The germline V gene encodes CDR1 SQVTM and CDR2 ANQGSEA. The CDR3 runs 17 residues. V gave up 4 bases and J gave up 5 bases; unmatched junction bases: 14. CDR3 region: CSVGQASSGSLHNEQFF. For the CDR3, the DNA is TGCAGCGTTGGTCAGGCCTCTAGCGGGAGTCTGCACAATGAGCAGTTCTTC.

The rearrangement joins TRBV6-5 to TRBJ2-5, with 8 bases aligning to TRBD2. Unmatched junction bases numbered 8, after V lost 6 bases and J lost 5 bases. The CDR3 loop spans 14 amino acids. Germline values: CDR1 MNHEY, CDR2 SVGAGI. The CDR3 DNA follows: TGTGCCAGCAGGGTAGCGGGATTGTCCGAGACCCAGTACTTC. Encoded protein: CASRVAGLSETQYF.

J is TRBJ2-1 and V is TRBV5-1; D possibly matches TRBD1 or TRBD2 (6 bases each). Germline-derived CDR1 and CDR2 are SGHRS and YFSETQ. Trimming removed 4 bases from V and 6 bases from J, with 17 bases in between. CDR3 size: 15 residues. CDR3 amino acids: CASSGDLEGVNEQFF. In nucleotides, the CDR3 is TGCGCCAGCAGCGGGGACTTAGAGGGGGTCAATGAGCAGTTCTTC.

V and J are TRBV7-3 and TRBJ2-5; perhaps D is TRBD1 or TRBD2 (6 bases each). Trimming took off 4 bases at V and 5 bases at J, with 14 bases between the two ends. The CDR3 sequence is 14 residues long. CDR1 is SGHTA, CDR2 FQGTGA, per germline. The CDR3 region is CASSSPGAGETQYF. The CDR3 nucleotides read TGTGCCAGCAGCTCACCAGGGGCGGGGGAGACCCAGTACTTC.

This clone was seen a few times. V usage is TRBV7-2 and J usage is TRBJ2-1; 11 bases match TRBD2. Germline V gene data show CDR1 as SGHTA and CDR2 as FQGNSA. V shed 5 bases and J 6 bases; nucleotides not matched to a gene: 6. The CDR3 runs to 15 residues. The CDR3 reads CASSTSGSIFNEQFF. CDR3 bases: TGTGCCAGCAGCACTAGCGGGAGTATCTTCAATGAGCAGTTCTTC.

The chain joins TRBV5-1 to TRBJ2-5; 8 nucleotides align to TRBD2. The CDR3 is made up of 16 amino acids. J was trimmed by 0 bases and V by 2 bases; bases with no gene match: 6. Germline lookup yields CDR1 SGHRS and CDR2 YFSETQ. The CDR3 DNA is TGCGCCAGCAGCTTTCCGGCGGGAGGTAACCAAGAGACCCAGTACTTC. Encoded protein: CASSFPAGGNQETQYF.

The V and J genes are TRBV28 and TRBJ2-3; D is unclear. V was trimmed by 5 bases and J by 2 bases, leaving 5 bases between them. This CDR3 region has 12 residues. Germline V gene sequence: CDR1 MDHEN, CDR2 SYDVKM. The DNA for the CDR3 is TGTGCCAGCAGTACGGACACAGATACGCAGTATTTT. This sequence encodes CASSTDTDTQYF.

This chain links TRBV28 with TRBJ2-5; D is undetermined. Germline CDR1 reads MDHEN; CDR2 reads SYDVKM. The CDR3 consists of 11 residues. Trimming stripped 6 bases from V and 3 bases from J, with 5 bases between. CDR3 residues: CASSREETQYF. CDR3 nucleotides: TGTGCCAGCAGCCGCGAAGAGACCCAGTACTTC.

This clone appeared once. Here the CDR3 reads CASSVTGLATDTQYF. The CDR3 coding sequence is TGTGCCAGTAGTGTCACAGGGTTAGCAACAGATACGCAGTATTTT. The chain carries TRBV19 and TRBJ2-3; possibly TRBD1 for D (6 bases). Looked up from germline, CDR1 is LNHDA and CDR2 is SQIVND (reference sequence). The CDR3 sequence is 15 residues long. Between the trimmed V and J ends, which lost 5 bases and 3 bases, there was a span of 15 bases. The full variable domain, completed using reference TRBV19 and TRBJ2-3, is DGGITQSPKYLFRKEGQNVTLSCEQNLNHDAMYWYRQDPGQGLRLIYYSQIVNDFQKGDIAEGYSVSREKKESFPLTVTSAQKNPTAFYLCASSVTGLATDTQYFGPGTRLTVL.

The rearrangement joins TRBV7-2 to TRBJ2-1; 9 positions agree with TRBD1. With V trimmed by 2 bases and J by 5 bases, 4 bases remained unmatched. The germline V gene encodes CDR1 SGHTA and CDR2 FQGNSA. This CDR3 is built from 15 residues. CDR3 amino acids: CASSLRGQGNNEQFF. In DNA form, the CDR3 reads TGTGCCAGCAGCTTAAGAGGACAGGGGAACAATGAGCAGTTCTTC.

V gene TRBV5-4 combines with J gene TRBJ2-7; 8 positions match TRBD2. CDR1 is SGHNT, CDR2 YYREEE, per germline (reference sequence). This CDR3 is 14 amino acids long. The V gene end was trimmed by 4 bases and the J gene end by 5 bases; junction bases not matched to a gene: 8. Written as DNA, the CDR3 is TGTGCCAGCAGCAGAGACGGGACTAGAAACGAGCAGTACTTC. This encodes CASSRDGTRNEQYF.

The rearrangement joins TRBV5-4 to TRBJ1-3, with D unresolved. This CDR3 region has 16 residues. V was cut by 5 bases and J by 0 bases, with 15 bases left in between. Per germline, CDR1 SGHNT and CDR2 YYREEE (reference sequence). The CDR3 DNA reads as TGTGCCAGCAGTTCCAGGAAGGAGAGCTCTGGAAACACCATATATTTT. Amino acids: CASSSRKESSGNTIYF.

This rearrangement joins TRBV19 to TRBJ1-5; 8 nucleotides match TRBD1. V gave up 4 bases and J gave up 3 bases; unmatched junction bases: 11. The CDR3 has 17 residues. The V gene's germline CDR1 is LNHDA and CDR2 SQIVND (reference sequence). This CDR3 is CASSRSRTGTFNQPQHF. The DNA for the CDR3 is TGTGCCAGTAGTAGGTCACGGACAGGGACGTTCAATCAGCCCCAGCATTTT.

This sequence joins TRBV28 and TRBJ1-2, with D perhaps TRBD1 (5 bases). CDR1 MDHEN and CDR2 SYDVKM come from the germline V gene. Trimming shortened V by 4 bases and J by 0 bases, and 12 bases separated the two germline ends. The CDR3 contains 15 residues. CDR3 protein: CASSSGRSSNYGYTF. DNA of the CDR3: TGTGCCAGCAGTTCAGGGAGATCTTCTAACTATGGCTACACCTTC.

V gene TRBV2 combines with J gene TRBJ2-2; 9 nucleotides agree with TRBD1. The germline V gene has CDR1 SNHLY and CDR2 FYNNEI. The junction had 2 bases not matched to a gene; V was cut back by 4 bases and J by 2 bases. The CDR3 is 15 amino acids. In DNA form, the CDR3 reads TGTGCCAGCAGTGGACAGGGGGGAAACACCGGGGAGCTGTTTTTT. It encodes CASSGQGGNTGELFF. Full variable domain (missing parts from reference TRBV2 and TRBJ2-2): EPEVTQTPSHQVTQMGQEVILRCVPISNHLYFYWYRQILGQKVEFLVSFYNNEISEKSEIFDDQFSVERPDGSNFTLKIRSTKLEDSAMYFCASSGQGGNTGELFFGEGSRLTVL.

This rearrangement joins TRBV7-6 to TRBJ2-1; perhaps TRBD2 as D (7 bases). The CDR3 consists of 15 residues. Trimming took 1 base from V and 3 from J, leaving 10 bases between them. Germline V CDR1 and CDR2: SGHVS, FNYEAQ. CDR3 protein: CASSLGGGGYNEQFF. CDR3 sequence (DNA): TGTGCCAGCAGCTTAGGCGGGGGCGGCTACAATGAGCAGTTCTTC.

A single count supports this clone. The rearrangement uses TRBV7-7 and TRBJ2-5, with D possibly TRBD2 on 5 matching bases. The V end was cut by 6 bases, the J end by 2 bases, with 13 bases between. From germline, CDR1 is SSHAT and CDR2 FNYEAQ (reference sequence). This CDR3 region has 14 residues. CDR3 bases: TGTGCCAGCAGTTTCAGCGGAGCACAAGAGACCCAGTACTTC. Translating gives CASSFSGAQETQYF.

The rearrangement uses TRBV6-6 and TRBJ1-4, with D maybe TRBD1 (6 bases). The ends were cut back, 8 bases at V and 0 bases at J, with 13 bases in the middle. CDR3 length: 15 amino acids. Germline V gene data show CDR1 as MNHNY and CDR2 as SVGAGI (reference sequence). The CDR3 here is CASVERQATNEKLFF. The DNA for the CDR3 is TGTGCCAGCGTCGAGCGACAGGCAACTAATGAAAAACTGTTTTTT.

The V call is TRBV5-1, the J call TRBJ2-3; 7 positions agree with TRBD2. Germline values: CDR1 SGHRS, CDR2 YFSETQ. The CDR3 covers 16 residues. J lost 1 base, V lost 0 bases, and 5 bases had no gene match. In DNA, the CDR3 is TGCGCCAGCAGCTTGGGCGCGGGAGTGGGCACAGATACGCAGTATTTT. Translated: CASSLGAGVGTDTQYF. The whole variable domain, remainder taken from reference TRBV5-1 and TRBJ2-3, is KAGVTQTPRYLIKTRGQQVTLSCSPISGHRSVSWYQQTPGQGLQFLFEYFSETQRNKGNFPGRFSGRQFSNSRSEMNVSTLELGDSALYLCASSLGAGVGTDTQYFGPGTRLTVL.

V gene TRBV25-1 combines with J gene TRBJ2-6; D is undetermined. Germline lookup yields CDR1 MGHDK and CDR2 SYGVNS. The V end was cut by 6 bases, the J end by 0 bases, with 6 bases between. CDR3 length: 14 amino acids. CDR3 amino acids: CASSSGSGANVLTF. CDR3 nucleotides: TGTGCCAGCAGCTCGGGCTCTGGGGCCAACGTCCTGACTTTC. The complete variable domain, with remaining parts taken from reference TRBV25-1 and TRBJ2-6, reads EADIYQTPRYLVIGTGKKITLECSQTMGHDKMYWYQQDPGMELHLIHYSYGVNSTEKGDLSSESTVSRIRTEHFPLTLESARPSHTSQYLCASSSGSGANVLTFGAGSRLTVL.

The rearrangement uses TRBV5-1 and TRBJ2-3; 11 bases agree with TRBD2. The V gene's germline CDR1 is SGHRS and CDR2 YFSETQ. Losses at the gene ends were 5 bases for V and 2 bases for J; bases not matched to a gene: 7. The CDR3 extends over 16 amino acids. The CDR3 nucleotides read TGCGCCAGCAGATCCGGGACTAGCGGACTCACAGATACGCAGTATTTT. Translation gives CASRSGTSGLTDTQYF.

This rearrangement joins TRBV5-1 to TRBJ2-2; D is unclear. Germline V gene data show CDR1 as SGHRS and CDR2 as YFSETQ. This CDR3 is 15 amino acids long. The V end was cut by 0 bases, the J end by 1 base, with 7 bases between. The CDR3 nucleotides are TGCGCCAGCAGCTTGGGGACGTTGAACACCGGGGAGCTGTTTTTT. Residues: CASSLGTLNTGELFF.

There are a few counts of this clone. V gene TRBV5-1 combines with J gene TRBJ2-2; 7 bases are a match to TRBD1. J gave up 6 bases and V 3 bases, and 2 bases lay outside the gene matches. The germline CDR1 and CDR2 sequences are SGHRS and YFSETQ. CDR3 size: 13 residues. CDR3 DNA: TGCGCCAGCAGCTCAAGGGGGCCCGGGGAGCTGTTTTTT. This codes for CASSSRGPGELFF.

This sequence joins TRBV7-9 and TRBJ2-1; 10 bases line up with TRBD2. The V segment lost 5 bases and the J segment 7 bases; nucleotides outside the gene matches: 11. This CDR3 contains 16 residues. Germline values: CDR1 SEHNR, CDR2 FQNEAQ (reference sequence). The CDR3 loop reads CASSLGLAGVNNEQFF. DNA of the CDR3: TGTGCCAGCAGCCTCGGGCTAGCGGGAGTAAATAATGAGCAGTTCTTC.

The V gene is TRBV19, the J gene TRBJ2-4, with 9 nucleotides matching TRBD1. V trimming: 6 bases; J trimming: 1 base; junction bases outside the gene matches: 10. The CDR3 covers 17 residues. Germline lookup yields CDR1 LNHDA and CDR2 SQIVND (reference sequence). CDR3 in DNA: TGTGCCAGTAGCCCACCTGGGACAGGGAGGGCCAAAAACATTCAGTACTTC. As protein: CASSPPGTGRAKNIQYF.

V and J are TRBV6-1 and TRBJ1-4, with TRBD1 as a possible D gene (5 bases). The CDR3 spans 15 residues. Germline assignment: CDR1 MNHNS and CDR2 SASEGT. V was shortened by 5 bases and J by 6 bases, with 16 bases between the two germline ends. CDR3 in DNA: TGTGCCAGCAGTCCCGGGGGGGATAGGGATGAAAAACTGTTTTTT. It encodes CASSPGGDRDEKLFF.

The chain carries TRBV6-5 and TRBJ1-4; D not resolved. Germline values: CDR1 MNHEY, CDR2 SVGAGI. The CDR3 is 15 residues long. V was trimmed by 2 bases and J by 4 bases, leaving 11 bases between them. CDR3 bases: TGTGCCAGCAGTTACAGTTTCACAGATAATGAAAAACTGTTTTTT. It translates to CASSYSFTDNEKLFF.

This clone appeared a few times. CDR3: CASRGTGSNTEAFF. The CDR3 nucleotides read TGTGCCAGCAGGGGGACAGGGTCGAACACTGAAGCTTTCTTT. The V call is TRBV25-1, the J call TRBJ1-1; TRBD1 aligns across 9 bases. Trimming cost V 6 bases and J 1 base; bases outside gene matches: 3. Germline values: CDR1 MGHDK, CDR2 SYGVNS. The CDR3 runs to 14 residues.

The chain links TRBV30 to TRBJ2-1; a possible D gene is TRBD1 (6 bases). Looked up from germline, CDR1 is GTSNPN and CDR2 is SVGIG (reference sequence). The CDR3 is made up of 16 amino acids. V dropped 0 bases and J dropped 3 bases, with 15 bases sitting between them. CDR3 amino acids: CAWSVRGGILYNEQFF. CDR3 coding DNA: TGTGCCTGGAGTGTTAGAGGGGGAATACTCTACAATGAGCAGTTCTTC. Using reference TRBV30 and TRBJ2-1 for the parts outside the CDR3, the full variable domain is SQTIHQWPATLVQPVGSPLSLECTVEGTSNPNLYWYRQAAGRGLQLLFYSVGIGQISSEVPQNLSASRPQDRQFILSSKKLLLSDSGFYLCAWSVRGGILYNEQFFGPGTRLTVL.

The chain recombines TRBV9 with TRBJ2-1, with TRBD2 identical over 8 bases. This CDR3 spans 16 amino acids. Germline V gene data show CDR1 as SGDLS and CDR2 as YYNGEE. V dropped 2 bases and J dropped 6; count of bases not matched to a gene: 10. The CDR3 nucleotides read TGTGCCAGCAGCGTCACGGTGGGACTAGGAACCAATGAGCAGTTCTTC. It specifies CASSVTVGLGTNEQFF.